A single sample gave rise to the 10 T cell receptor beta chains below, sequenced in a study of identical twins (dated by TCRdb to 2016 to 2017). Receptors were amplified or captured by 5' RACE. The sample was run on an Illumina HiSeq 2000. Through fastp at Q25 and MiXCR, TCRdb rebuilt clones from the public reads, retaining in-frame beta chains. CDR3 protein duplicates are merged, each entry listing the most common genes and DNA. The sample has around 960,000 distinct CDR3 sequences on record, 9% to 15% of them singletons. The ten top clones hold about 1.5% of the sample. This sample was shared with a second study, whose subject was yellow fever vaccine responses in identical twins.

Source material: PBMCs. These receptor sequences come from a woman younger than 30 in good health.

The CDR3 DNA is TGTGCCAGCAGTCCAAGAAGGGACGGGAGGGGGGTGGTCAATGAGCAGTTCTTC. Its protein product is CASSPRRDGRGVVNEQFF. The chain carries TRBV28 and TRBJ2-1; 8 nucleotides agree with TRBD2. CDR1 MDHEN and CDR2 SYDVKM come from the germline V gene. V lost 5 bases to trimming and J lost 6 bases; unmatched junction nucleotides: 18. This CDR3 contains 18 residues.

Ten or more counts support this clonotype. The chain joins TRBV6-1 to TRBJ1-1; D not certain. V was shortened by 7 bases and J by 0 bases, with 9 bases between the two germline ends. This CDR3 is built from 13 residues. CDR1 and CDR2 from the germline V gene are MNHNS and SASEGT. This CDR3 is CASNGRLNTEAFF. CDR3 bases: TGTGCCAGCAACGGGCGCCTGAACACTGAAGCTTTCTTT.

This clonotype has only a few counts. The genes are TRBV5-1 and TRBJ2-5, with D unclear. The CDR3 runs to 15 residues. V was pared by 3 bases and J by 1 base, with 13 bases between. Germline values: CDR1 SGHRS, CDR2 YFSETQ. The CDR3 bases are TGCGCCAGCAGCTCCGCCCCGGTAACCCAAGAGACCCAGTACTTC. It translates to CASSSAPVTQETQYF.

The rearrangement joins TRBV15 to TRBJ2-7, with D perhaps matching TRBD1 (6 bases). CDR1 is LNHNV, CDR2 YYDKDF, per germline (reference sequence). The CDR3 is made up of 14 amino acids. V gave up 5 bases and J gave up 2 bases, with 13 bases separating them. For the CDR3, the DNA is TGTGCCACCAGCCGGGACACGACCGCCTACGAGCAGTACTTC. Residues: CATSRDTTAYEQYF.

This clonotype was seen ten or more times. The rearrangement uses TRBV6-1 and TRBJ1-1, with D tentatively TRBD1 (5 bases). The V end lost 3 bases, the J end lost 10 bases, and 12 bases lay between the germline ends. CDR3 length: 12 residues. Looked up from germline, CDR1 is MNHNS and CDR2 is SASEGT. CDR3 sequence: CASSEGPRAAFF. The CDR3 DNA sequence: TGTGCCAGCAGTGAGGGGCCCCGAGCAGCTTTCTTT.

CDR3 sequence: CASSSRGARGTQYF. DNA of the CDR3: TGTGCCAGCAGCTCCCGGGGGGCTAGAGGGACCCAGTACTTC. The chain recombines TRBV5-6 with TRBJ2-5; D is perhaps TRBD2 (7 bases). Germline-derived CDR1 and CDR2 are SGHDT and YYEEEE. Trimming stripped 3 bases from V and 7 bases from J, with 16 bases between. CDR3 length: 14 residues.

This clonotype was recorded a few times. The chain joins TRBV12-3 or TRBV12-4 to TRBJ2-6; no firm D call. Trimming left V 5 bases short and J 0 bases short, with 8 bases between. CDR3 size: 15 residues. CDR3 nucleotides: TGTGCCAGCAGTCCGCAGTTCTCTGGGGCCAACGTCCTGACTTTC. Amino acids: CASSPQFSGANVLTF.

This clonotype was counted a single time. The J gene is TRBJ2-2, the V gene TRBV29-1, with D possibly being TRBD2 (6 bases). The V gene lost 0 bases and the J gene lost 2 bases, with 13 bases spanning the gap. This CDR3 region has 16 residues. CDR1 and CDR2 from the germline V gene are SQVTM and ANQGSEA. CDR3: CSVEDRRTTNTGELFF. In DNA, the CDR3 is TGCAGCGTTGAAGATAGGAGGACTACAAACACCGGGGAGCTGTTTTTT.

In this sample, this clonotype turned up many times. This sequence joins TRBV4-1 and TRBJ1-5, with no clear D. Germline V gives CDR1 MGHRA, CDR2 YSYEKL. V lost 0 bases and J lost 2, with 14 bases in between. This CDR3 contains 17 residues. This chain's CDR3 is CASSQDMRLWGNQPQHF. In DNA form, the CDR3 reads TGCGCCAGCAGCCAAGATATGCGGCTCTGGGGCAATCAGCCCCAGCATTTT.

This clonotype was seen only once. The junction departs from the called germline gene at one end, perhaps through a read error. The gene calls are TRBV14 and TRBJ2-1; 14 bases are a match to TRBD2. The CDR3 length is 15 residues. Germline V gives CDR1 SGHDN, CDR2 FVKESK. The CDR3 sequence: CVSSHRLAGGNEQFF. For the CDR3, the DNA is TGTGTCAGCAGCCACAGACTAGCGGGAGGGAATGAGCAGTTCTTC.